What follows are 3 T cell receptor beta chains derived from one specimen sequenced in a study of shared clonotypes between healthy human individuals. Naive CD8 cells lacked CD45RO, underwent positive selection for CCR7 and left out terminally differentiated effector memory CD45RA+ cells. Assay: immunoSEQ multiplex PCR; the TCRdb copy retains only in-frame clones and omits some. The sample lists hundreds of thousands of clones; 85% to 95% were seen once. The sample taken for sequencing was naive CD8+ T cells sorted from blood. These receptor sequences come from a woman aged 25 to 39 in good health.

The chain uses TRBV5-5 and TRBJ1-6, with D possibly TRBD1 on 6 matching bases. CDR1 is SGHKS, CDR2 YYEKEE, per germline (reference sequence). V lost 4 bases and J lost 10, with 12 bases in between. There are 13 residues in the CDR3. In DNA, the CDR3 is TGTGCCAGCAGCACAGGGACGAGCTCACCCCTCCACTTT. This sequence encodes CASSTGTSSPLHF.

The J gene is TRBJ2-1, the V gene TRBV7-8; 10 positions agree with TRBD2. The germline CDR1 and CDR2 sequences are SGHVS and FQNEAQ. The CDR3 covers 18 residues. The V and J ends lost 6 bases and 4 bases, in that order; junction bases with no gene match: 15. The CDR3 sequence: CASRRTQASGGLYNEQFF. CDR3 nucleotides: TGTGCCAGCAGACGAACACAGGCTAGCGGGGGCCTATACAATGAGCAGTTCTTC.

The chain employs TRBV7-8 and TRBJ2-7; TRBD2 might be the D (7 bases). There are 16 residues in the CDR3. Germline loops: CDR1 SGHVS, CDR2 FQNEAQ. The germline V and J ends were trimmed by 1 base and 2 bases, with 15 bases remaining between them. The CDR3 DNA reads as TGTGCCAGCAGCTTAGTAGGTCGGGGGGCCGCCTACGAGCAGTACTTC. Amino acid sequence: CASSLVGRGAAYEQYF.